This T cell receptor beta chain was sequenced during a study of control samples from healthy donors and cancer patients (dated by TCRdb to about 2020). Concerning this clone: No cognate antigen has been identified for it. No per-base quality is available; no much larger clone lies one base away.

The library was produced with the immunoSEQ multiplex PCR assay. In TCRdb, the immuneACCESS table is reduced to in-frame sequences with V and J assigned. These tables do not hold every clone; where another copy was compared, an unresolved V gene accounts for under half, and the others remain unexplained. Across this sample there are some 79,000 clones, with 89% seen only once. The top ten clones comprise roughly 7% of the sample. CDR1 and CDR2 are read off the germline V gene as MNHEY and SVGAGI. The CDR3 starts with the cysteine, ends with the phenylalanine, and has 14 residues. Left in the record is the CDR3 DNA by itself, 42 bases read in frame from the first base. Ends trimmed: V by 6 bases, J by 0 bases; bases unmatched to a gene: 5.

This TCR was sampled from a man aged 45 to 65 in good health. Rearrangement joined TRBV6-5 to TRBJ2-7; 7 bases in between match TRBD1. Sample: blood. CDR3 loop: CASSKGQSSYEQYF. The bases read TGTGCCAGCAGCAAGGGACAGAGCTCCTACGAGCAGTACTTC.